One sample yielded the 14 T cell receptor beta chains listed below, sequenced in a study of monozygotic twins with inflammatory bowel disease. TCRdb reprocessed the 5' RACE reads and keeps a single row for each CDR3 protein, giving no DNA. Its clone listing holds about 140,000 distinct CDR3 sequences. The sequenced sample was blood. These TCRs come from a human donor with ulcerative colitis or Crohn's disease, or a healthy co-twin of an affected twin (not recorded which).

CDR3 protein: CSATDRALNTDTQYF. The chain joins TRBV20-1 to TRBJ2-3; TCRdb proposes TRBD2, but this gene call is untestable without DNA. Germline CDR1 reads DFQATT; CDR2 reads SNEGSKA (reference sequence). This CDR3 has 15 amino acids.

J is TRBJ2-1 and V is TRBV24-1; TCRdb proposes TRBD2, but this gene call is untestable without DNA. The CDR3 sequence is 20 residues long. Looked up from germline, CDR1 is KGHDR and CDR2 is SFDVKD. This CDR3 is CATSDLNGGTSGLDHNEQFF.

The chain has TRBV4-1 and TRBJ1-2. The CDR3 sequence is 11 residues long. CDR1 is MGHRA, CDR2 YSYEKL, per germline. CDR3: CASSQATGYTF.

The chain is built from TRBV5-6 and TRBJ2-5. Germline V gene sequence: CDR1 SGHDT, CDR2 YYEEEE. This CDR3 contains 15 residues. The CDR3: CASSLARTSQETQYF.

The rearrangement uses TRBV24-1 and TRBJ2-5. The germline CDR1 and CDR2 sequences are KGHDR and SFDVKD. This CDR3 has 16 residues. This CDR3 reads CATSDWGGSGKETQYF.

The rearrangement uses TRBV7-3 and TRBJ1-1. Germline CDR1 reads SGHTA; CDR2 reads FQGTGA. The CDR3 totals 15 residues. This CDR3 reads CASSLAPGYDTEAFF.

The V gene is TRBV20-1, the J gene TRBJ2-2; TCRdb selects TRBD1, and the lack of DNA leaves this call unchecked. The CDR3 totals 13 residues. Germline-derived CDR1 and CDR2 are DFQATT and SNEGSKA (reference sequence). CDR3 sequence: CSASGVNTGELFF.

The chain links TRBV6-5 to TRBJ1-5; TCRdb indicates TRBD1, and absent DNA this call remains unverified. This CDR3 is built from 17 residues. Germline V lookup: CDR1 MNHEY, CDR2 SVGAGI. The CDR3 reads CASSYPQTQGGNQPQHF.

The CDR3 sequence: CSAYTGARNPDTQYF. The J gene is TRBJ2-3, the V gene TRBV20-1; TCRdb indicates TRBD1, and absent DNA this call remains unverified. CDR3 length: 15 amino acids. From germline, CDR1 is DFQATT and CDR2 SNEGSKA (reference sequence).

The chain uses TRBV20-1 and TRBJ2-7. The CDR3 is 13 amino acids. Per the germline V gene, CDR1 is DFQATT and CDR2 is SNEGSKA (reference sequence). The CDR3 loop reads CSAREVGIYEQYF.

The rearrangement links TRBV5-1 to TRBJ2-3; the D call from TCRdb, TRBD1, cannot be confirmed without DNA. The CDR3 loop spans 14 amino acids. CDR1 SGHRS and CDR2 YFSETQ come from the germline V gene. CDR3: CASSLTGPTDTQYF.

V and J are TRBV24-1 and TRBJ1-5; TCRdb lists TRBD1, though no DNA is available to test this call. The germline gives CDR1 KGHDR, CDR2 SFDVKD. There are 13 residues in the CDR3. This CDR3 reads CATFRGYNQPQHF.

This rearrangement joins TRBV7-2 to TRBJ1-2; the TCRdb D gene call, TRBD1, has no DNA to confirm it. The CDR3 length is 13 residues. Germline V gives CDR1 SGHTA, CDR2 FQGNSA. CDR3 residues: CASSPGARNGYTF.

J is TRBJ2-1 and V is TRBV4-3. Germline V gives CDR1 LGHNA, CDR2 YSLEER. This CDR3 is built from 15 residues. The CDR3 spells CASSQGWDSYNEQFF.